This T cell receptor beta chain is drawn from a study of blood T cells in healthy people across ages. Study-level information: Per every two T cells, about one barcoded beta molecule was captured by template switching.

A second 7 to 11 cycle PCR used barcoded and J-beta primers. Each CDR3 protein gets one entry after TCRdb re-called the 5' RACE reads with MiXCR. The table lists 800,000 or so distinct CDR3 sequences, around 50% of them singletons. The CDR3 covers 15 residues. The germline gives CDR1 MNHNY, CDR2 SVGAGI (reference sequence). V was clipped by 4 bases and J by 1 base, with 14 bases between them. The TCR originated in an elderly man in good health. Sequencing was carried out using blood. The chain links TRBV6-6 to TRBJ2-7, with unresolved D. The CDR3 DNA reads TGTGCCAGCAGTTGGGGTCCTGTTGGTTCCTACGAGCAGTACTTC. This encodes CASSWGPVGSYEQYF.